The rows below give T cell receptor beta chains drawn from one sample of a study of T-cell reconstitution after alpha-beta-depleted transplantation in children. TCRdb reprocessed the PCR reads with MiXCR, giving one entry per CDR3 protein. Of roughly 300,000 distinct CDR3 sequences listed, 10% are singletons. Material: PBMCs from the stem cell graft donor, obtained from the stem cell graft. Every receptor here comes from a human donor who donated a stem cell graft to a child with acute lymphoblastic leukemia. Both conserved end residues are part of each CDR3. The D gene is left open where the match is weak. Clone size is stated in some rows and not others, as once, few, many or a class when expanded.

>TRBJ2-3|few|.|15|TRBV20-1
TGCAGTGCTCGGTCGGGAGTCGTTGTACCAGATACGCAGTATTTT
CSARSGVVVPDTQYF
>TRBJ1-1|few|.|15|TRBV5-1
TGCGCCAGCAGCTTAGACTACAGGGAGAGCACTGAAGCTTTCTTT
CASSLDYRESTEAFF
>TRBJ1-1|.|.|12|TRBV6-6
TGTGCCAGCAGTTACGATAACACTGAAGCTTTCTTT
CASSYDNTEAFF
>TRBJ2-7|.|.|11|TRBV6-5
TGTGCCAGCGGGCCACTATACGAGCAGTACTTC
CASGPLYEQYF
>TRBJ2-6|.|.|20|TRBV10-3
TGTGCCATCAGTGAGTCTGTTTTGGCCGAGGGTTGGGCTGGGGCCAACGTCCTGACTTTC
CAISESVLAEGWAGANVLTF
>TRBJ2-6|many|TRBD1|17|TRBV20-1
TGCAGTGCTGCGAGGACAGGAAGCAACTCTGGGGCCAACGTCCTGACTTTC
CSAARTGSNSGANVLTF
>TRBJ2-3|.|.|18|TRBV29-1
TGCAGCGTGGAAGGAGGGACCGGGGCTTTATCTAGCACAGATACGCAGTATTTT
CSVEGGTGALSSTDTQYF
>TRBJ2-7|.|TRBD1|16|TRBV12-3/TRBV12-4
TGTGCCAGCAGTCCCCCACCGACAGGGCGTAACTACGAGCAGTACTTC
CASSPPPTGRNYEQYF
>TRBJ2-5|.|TRBD1|16|TRBV5-8
TGTGCCAGCAGCTTGGGGACAGGGAATATCCAAGAGACCCAGTACTTC
CASSLGTGNIQETQYF
>TRBJ1-5|many|.|18|TRBV2
TGTGCCAGCAGTGACGTAGGGGCAAGGAGTATCTCTCATCAGCCCCAGCATTTT
CASSDVGARSISHQPQHF
>TRBJ2-1|many|TRBD2|14|TRBV12-3/TRBV12-4
TGTGCCAGCAGTCGGGACTATCGGTACAATGAGCAGTTCTTC
CASSRDYRYNEQFF
>TRBJ2-1|few|.|16|TRBV20-1
TGCAGTGCTAGGGCTCAACAGGGCTGGTCCTACAATGAGCAGTTCTTC
CSARAQQGWSYNEQFF
>TRBJ2-7|few|TRBD1|16|TRBV7-8
TGTGCCAGCAGACCTTTGGGGGGACAGGGGGCTTACGAGCAGTACTTC
CASRPLGGQGAYEQYF
>TRBJ1-1|few|.|13|TRBV5-1
TGCGCCAGCAGCGTACAGGGGAACACTGAAGCTTTCTTT
CASSVQGNTEAFF
>TRBJ1-1|.|.|14|TRBV5-5
TGTGCCAGCACCCGGGGGCGGGTGAACACTGAAGCTTTCTTT
CASTRGRVNTEAFF
>TRBJ1-2|few|.|14|TRBV5-1
TGCGCCAGCAGCTTGGCCCCAGGGGACTATGGCTACACCTTC
CASSLAPGDYGYTF
>TRBJ2-7|few|.|14|TRBV29-1
TGCAGCGTGAACCTGCCGGAACAACCCTACGAGCAGTACTTC
CSVNLPEQPYEQYF
>TRBJ2-5|.|.|14|TRBV7-2
TGTGCCAGCGGGCGGAGGGGGCAGAAGGAGACCCAGTACTTC
CASGRRGQKETQYF
>TRBJ2-5|.|TRBD1|15|TRBV5-6
TGTGCCAGCAGCGCGACGGACAGGGGCCAAGAGACCCAGTACTTC
CASSATDRGQETQYF
>TRBJ2-6|.|.|16|TRBV12-3/TRBV12-4
TGTGCCAGCAGTTTAAATCCAGGGGCTGGGGCCAACGTCCTGACTTTC
CASSLNPGAGANVLTF
>TRBJ2-7|.|.|16|TRBV20-1
TGCAGTGCGCGAGGGCCACCACGGGGCTCTATCTACGAGCAGTACTTC
CSARGPPRGSIYEQYF